The clone carrying this TCR beta chain was picked up many times. Its antigen remains unknown. The V gene's germline CDR1 is SEHNR and CDR2 FQNEAQ (reference sequence). The CDR3 runs 22 residues. Trimming cost V 3 bases and J 0 bases; bases outside gene matches: 18. The TCR beta CDR3 regions underwent amplification using RNA transcripts as the source. The HTBI set primed first-round TCR CDR3 RT-PCR. MiXCR, run by TCRdb on the multiplex PCR reads, gives a single entry per CDR3 protein. The sample shows roughly 400,000 distinct CDR3 sequences, roughly an eighth of them seen only once. The data derive from a study of T cells in Graves' hyperthyroidism and ophthalmopathy. Study results and limitations: Researchers report that a 13 V-J model separated ophthalmopathy from stable hyperthyroidism. Ophthalmopathy got predicted by the model a median about six months before its onset. Most expanded thyroid clonotypes above 0.001 also appeared in blood.

Based on clinical symptoms, serum thyroxine and TRAb, thyroid ultrasound and orbital computed tomography, diagnoses were reached. The sequenced sample consisted of blood. The sequence was obtained from a man aged 50 or older with Graves' ophthalmopathy. The chain carries TRBV7-9 and TRBJ2-3, with 13 bases matching TRBD2. CDR3 sequence: CASSLPNDDWTSGSSSTDTQYF. The CDR3 nucleotides are TGTGCCAGCAGCTTGCCCAATGATGATTGGACTAGCGGGAGTTCTAGCACAGATACGCAGTATTTT.